The 13 T cell receptor beta chains in this list originate from one sample, sequenced in a study of CD8 T cells in ankylosing spondylitis. TCRdb ran MiXCR on the 5' RACE reads and lists one entry per CDR3 protein. The sample consists of about 190,000 distinct CDR3 sequences, under 15% of them appearing once. Sequencing used blood, either unsorted or a sorted T cell fraction (not recorded which). The source of these receptors is a female donor with ankylosing spondylitis or in good health (not recorded which).

This chain uses TRBV28 with TRBJ1-5; TRBD1 matches at 10 bases. With V trimmed by 8 bases and J by 9 bases, 16 bases remained unmatched. Germline lookup yields CDR1 MDHEN and CDR2 SYDVKM. This CDR3 region has 16 residues. The CDR3: CASRETGGAHLGPQHF. The DNA for the CDR3 is TGTGCCAGCCGAGAGACAGGGGGCGCACATTTAGGGCCCCAGCATTTT.

This clonotype was detected ten times or more. The chain combines TRBV29-1 with TRBJ2-3; possible D gene TRBD1, 6 bases. Between the trimmed V and J ends, which lost 4 bases and 3 bases, there was a span of 17 bases. Germline CDR1 SQVTM, CDR2 ANQGSEA. The CDR3 is 15 residues long. CDR3 in DNA: TGCAGCGTTGGGAGTTCCGGGACATGGACAGATACGCAGTATTTT. Translating it yields CSVGSSGTWTDTQYF.

This clonotype was counted at least ten times. This chain joins TRBV20-1 and TRBJ1-5, with TRBD1 matching 9 bases. The CDR3 runs 14 residues. V lost 5 bases and J lost 7; bases outside the gene matches: 9. CDR1 is DFQATT and CDR2 is SNEGSKA in the germline V gene (reference sequence). CDR3 sequence (DNA): TGCAGTGCTTCGGCGGACAGGGGCAGGCAGCCCCAGCATTTT. Protein: CSASADRGRQPQHF.

The V gene is TRBV11-2, the J gene TRBJ1-2; tentative D call: TRBD1 (5 bases). Germline CDR1 reads SGHAT; CDR2 reads FQNNGV. This CDR3 comprises 17 residues. The V end lost 5 bases, the J end lost 2 bases, and 21 bases lay between the germline ends. The CDR3 DNA reads as TGTGCCAGCAGCGAATACGACTGGACAACGCTCAACTATGGCTACACCTTC. Its translation: CASSEYDWTTLNYGYTF.

CDR3 residues: CASSSSGIYNEQFF. The CDR3 coding sequence is TGTGCCAGCAGCTCATCCGGGATCTACAATGAGCAGTTCTTC. The rearrangement uses TRBV7-2 and TRBJ2-1; D is perhaps TRBD2 (5 bases). The CDR3 has 14 residues. Germline V gene lookup returns CDR1 SGHTA and CDR2 FQGNSA. Deletions cut 4 bases from V and 3 bases from J, with 10 bases between. The full variable domain, with the rest looked up from reference TRBV7-2 and TRBJ2-1, is GAGVSQSPSNKVTEKGKDVELRCDPISGHTALYWYRQSLGQGLEFLIYFQGNSAPDKSGLPSDRFSAERTGGSVSTLTIQRTQQEDSAVYLCASSSSGIYNEQFFGPGTRLTVL.

This clonotype was counted many times. The V gene is TRBV11-3, the J gene TRBJ2-1; 12 nucleotides agree with TRBD2. The germline V gene encodes CDR1 SGHNT and CDR2 YENEEA. CDR3 length: 14 amino acids. The ends lost 5 bases at V and 10 bases at J; junction bases unmatched: 6. The CDR3 DNA follows: TGTGCCAGCAGCCTACTAGCGGGAGGCGACGAGCAGTTCTTC. Protein product: CASSLLAGGDEQFF.

This clonotype has at least ten counts. The V call is TRBV20-1, the J call TRBJ2-7, with TRBD2 identical over 12 bases. CDR3 length: 14 amino acids. Germline assignment: CDR1 DFQATT and CDR2 SNEGSKA (reference sequence). With V trimmed by 6 bases and J by 5 bases, 8 bases remained unmatched. The CDR3 DNA follows: TGCAGTGCCACCGGGACTAGCGGGTTCCACGAGCAGTACTTC. Translation: CSATGTSGFHEQYF.

Comments on this clonotype: This may stem from a read error, because a much larger clone lies one nucleotide away. This chain connects TRBV29-1 to TRBJ1-2; maybe TRBD1 (5 bases). The V end was cut by 8 bases, the J end by 0 bases, with 10 bases between. Looked up from germline, CDR1 is SQVTM and CDR2 is ANQGSEA. The CDR3 runs to 12 residues. The CDR3 protein is CSTTGTNYGYTF. CDR3 bases: TGCAGCACCACAGGAACTAACTATGGCTACACCTTC.

This clonotype has only a few counts. The chain carries TRBV20-1 and TRBJ2-7, with TRBD2 identical over 9 bases. Looked up from germline, CDR1 is DFQATT and CDR2 is SNEGSKA (reference sequence). The length of the CDR3 is 12 residues. V dropped 8 bases and J dropped 10; count of bases not matched to a gene: 12. The DNA of the CDR3 is TGCAGTTTCCCGGGACTAGCTTCAGCTCAGTACTTC. The encoded protein is CSFPGLASAQYF.

The rearrangement joins TRBV5-5 to TRBJ2-5; TRBD2 matches at 13 bases. The CDR3 is 16 amino acids. Per germline, CDR1 SGHKS and CDR2 YYEKEE (reference sequence). The junction had 5 bases not matched to a gene; V was cut back by 3 bases and J by 3 bases. The CDR3 reads CASSSTSGRVKETQYF. The DNA for the CDR3 is TGTGCCAGCAGCTCAACTAGCGGGAGGGTGAAAGAGACCCAGTACTTC.

This clonotype has at least ten counts. The chain is built from TRBV7-2 and TRBJ2-7, with D perhaps TRBD1 or TRBD2 (5 bases each). In germline, CDR1 is SGHTA, CDR2 FQGNSA. The CDR3 runs to 13 residues. V shed 2 bases and J shed 7 bases, with 12 bases lying between them. The CDR3, as DNA: TGTGCCAGCAGCTTATCTAGTGGGACGGAGCAGTACTTC. This gives the protein CASSLSSGTEQYF.

The chain has TRBV7-3 and TRBJ1-2, with 9 bases that match TRBD1. The CDR3 is 15 amino acids. Looked up from germline, CDR1 is SGHTA and CDR2 is FQGTGA. After removal of 0 bases from V and 4 bases from J, the junction contained 3 bases not matched to a gene. DNA of the CDR3: TGTGCCAGCAGCTTAACTGGGACAGGGATCTATGGCTACACCTTC. Its protein product is CASSLTGTGIYGYTF.

This clonotype was seen a few times. The chain recombines TRBV5-1 with TRBJ2-1, with TRBD2 identical over 10 bases. Germline loops: CDR1 SGHRS, CDR2 YFSETQ. This CDR3 has 17 residues. V dropped 1 base and J dropped 7; count of bases not matched to a gene: 11. For the CDR3, the DNA is TGCGCCAGCAGCTTGCGGTCTAGCGGGAGTCTGGAGAATGAGCAGTTCTTC. Protein sequence: CASSLRSSGSLENEQFF.